The rows below give T cell receptor beta chains drawn from one sample of a study of blood T cell repertoires in COVID-19. Method: immunoSEQ multiplex PCR; TCRdb's copy keeps in-frame clones and lacks some. The sample records about 160,000 clones, 88% being singletons. The sequenced sample consisted of PBMCs or T cells enriched from blood (not recorded which). The receptors were gathered from a woman aged 50 to 60 who had recovered from COVID-19. The CDR3 runs from the conserved cysteine through the conserved F or W. The D gene is left open where the match is weak. Clone size is stated in some rows and not others, as once, few, many or a class when expanded.

TRBJ2-3,NA,TRBD2,TRBV7-6,CASRALAGMDTQYF,TGTGCCAGCAGGGCACTAGCGGGGATGGATACGCAGTATTTT
TRBJ1-1,NA,NA,TRBV20-1,CSAVRGTEAFF,TGCAGTGCGGTAAGGGGCACTGAAGCTTTCTTT
TRBJ1-6,NA,NA,TRBV5-6,CASSLGQSYNSPLHF,TGTGCCAGCAGCTTGGGGCAGTCCTATAATTCACCCCTCCACTTT
TRBJ1-6,NA,NA,TRBV6-1,CASSEAERGGGSPLHF,TGTGCCAGCAGTGAAGCGGAGAGGGGGGGCGGTTCACCCCTCCACTTT
TRBJ1-1,NA,NA,TRBV7-3,CASSSLSGTEAFF,TGTGCCAGCAGCTCACTGTCGGGGACTGAAGCTTTCTTT
TRBJ1-1,once,NA,TRBV2,CASSRQDLNTEAFF,TGTGCCAGCAGCAGACAGGATTTGAACACTGAAGCTTTCTTT
TRBJ1-2,NA,NA,TRBV27,CASKPGGGEAGYTF,TGTGCCAGCAAACCGGGTGGAGGGGAGGCTGGCTACACCTTC
TRBJ2-3,NA,NA,TRBV2,CASSEGPPGTDTQYF,TGTGCCAGCAGTGAGGGCCCCCCGGGGACAGATACGCAGTATTTT
TRBJ2-4,NA,NA,TRBV7-2,CASSFWSSDIQYF,TGTGCCAGCAGCTTTTGGAGCTCGGACATTCAGTACTTC
TRBJ1-5,NA,NA,TRBV6-2/TRBV6-3,CASTHSISNQPQHF,TGTGCCAGCACTCACTCCATTAGCAATCAGCCCCAGCATTTT
TRBJ1-1,NA,TRBD1,TRBV19,CASLTGGNTEAFF,TGTGCCAGCCTGACAGGGGGGAACACTGAAGCTTTCTTT
TRBJ2-5,NA,NA,TRBV12-5,CASGLVPRAGRGETQYF,TGTGCTAGTGGTTTGGTACCCCGGGCGGGCCGGGGGGAGACCCAGTACTTC
TRBJ1-2,NA,NA,TRBV3-1/TRBV3-2,CASRAPGTPYGYTF,TGTGCCAGCAGGGCCCCCGGGACACCCTATGGCTACACCTTC
TRBJ2-4,NA,TRBD2,TRBV11-1,CASSQGLQNIQYF,TGTGCCAGCAGCCAGGGACTACAAAACATTCAGTACTTC
TRBJ2-5,NA,TRBD1,TRBV7-2,CASSKDRVQETQYF,TGTGCCAGCAGCAAAGACAGGGTCCAAGAGACCCAGTACTTC
TRBJ1-1,NA,TRBD1,TRBV6-6,CASSGTALNTEAFF,TGTGCCAGCAGCGGGACAGCCCTGAACACTGAAGCTTTCTTT
TRBJ2-3,once,NA,TRBV9,CASSVVSTASTDTQYF,TGTGCCAGCAGCGTAGTAAGCACAGCTAGCACAGATACGCAGTATTTT
TRBJ1-6,NA,NA,TRBV19,CASSIAGGSPLHF,TGTGCCAGTAGTATTGCGGGGGGGTCACCCCTCCACTTT
TRBJ1-4,NA,TRBD1,TRBV28,CASSWSGTDEKLFF,TGTGCCAGCAGTTGGTCGGGGACAGATGAAAAACTGTTTTTT
TRBJ1-2,NA,TRBD1,TRBV6-6,CASIQGASNYGYTF,TGTGCCAGTATCCAGGGGGCGTCTAACTATGGCTACACCTTC
TRBJ2-7,NA,TRBD1,TRBV6-1,CASSEALGRTGITYEQYF,TGTGCCAGCAGTGAAGCATTGGGCCGGACAGGGATAACCTACGAGCAGTACTTC
TRBJ2-2,NA,TRBD1,TRBV11-3,CASSSSTGGHGELFF,TGTGCCAGCAGCTCCTCGACAGGGGGCCACGGGGAGCTGTTTTTT
TRBJ2-2,NA,NA,TRBV3-1/TRBV3-2,CASQDSLLPGELFF,TGTGCCAGCCAGGATTCACTCCTCCCCGGGGAGCTGTTTTTT
TRBJ1-6,NA,NA,TRBV5-8,CASSGAQARDSPLHF,TGTGCCAGCAGCGGGGCCCAGGCCCGGGATTCACCCCTCCACTTT
TRBJ1-3,NA,NA,TRBV6-6,CVCRGYGDTIYF,TGTGTTTGTCGGGGTTACGGCGACACCATATATTTT
TRBJ1-5,NA,TRBD1,TRBV9,CASSAGGTGHQPQHF,TGTGCCAGCAGCGCCGGAGGGACAGGGCATCAGCCCCAGCATTTT
TRBJ2-3,NA,TRBD2,TRBV4-3,CASSLLGGGANTQYF,TGCGCCAGCAGCCTTCTGGGCGGGGGGGCCAATACGCAGTATTTT
TRBJ1-1,NA,NA,TRBV6-6,CASSSGRERTEAFF,TGTGCCAGCAGTTCCGGGAGGGAACGGACTGAAGCTTTCTTT
TRBJ2-5,NA,TRBD1,TRBV7-9,CASSLGQGWETQYF,TGTGCCAGCAGCTTGGGACAGGGCTGGGAGACCCAGTACTTC
TRBJ1-2,NA,TRBD1,TRBV6-5,CASRQGSNGYTF,TGTGCCAGCAGACAGGGGAGCAATGGCTACACCTTC
TRBJ1-5,NA,TRBD1,TRBV7-6,CASSSRQGFYQPQHF,TGTGCCAGCAGCTCCAGACAGGGGTTTTATCAGCCCCAGCATTTT
TRBJ1-2,NA,TRBD1,TRBV5-4,CASSWGTEDNGYTF,TGTGCCAGCAGCTGGGGGACAGAGGACAATGGCTACACCTTC
TRBJ2-3,NA,TRBD2,TRBV9,CASSGGGTDTQYF,TGTGCCAGCAGCGGGGGGGGTACAGATACGCAGTATTTT